This record looks at one TCR beta chain sequence and its context. Seattle enrolled patients during active infection and tracked them longitudinally. Per the original data handling: Researchers report that nucleated cell counts were estimated from reference gene primer amplification. Clones were sequenced by immunoSEQ multiplex PCR, and TCRdb holds only the in-frame ones, with some missing. V, J and clone size were drawn from that table, and D and trimming were deduced from the DNA. Among about 170,000 clones listed, around 85% were seen once. The record originates from a study of blood T cell repertoires in COVID-19. As for the study in general: Italy, Spain and the United States were the sources of the convalescent and acute COVID-19 samples. In each case, the material was cDNA or gDNA derived from T cells, B-cell-depleted T cells, or PBMCs.

V lost 3 bases to trimming and J lost 0 bases, with 13 bases between them. The CDR3 sequence is 16 residues long. Germline CDR1 SGHNT, CDR2 YYREEE (reference sequence). The receptor comes from an elderly man with COVID-19, enrolled during active disease. This chain connects TRBV5-4 to TRBJ1-5; D might be TRBD1 (6 bases). The sequenced sample consisted of peripheral blood. The CDR3 loop is CASSSGGPYSNQPQHF. CDR3 nucleotide sequence: TGTGCCAGCAGCTCGGGGGGGCCCTATAGCAATCAGCCCCAGCATTTT. The whole variable domain, remainder taken from reference TRBV5-4 and TRBJ1-5, is ETGVTQSPTHLIKTRGQQVTLRCSSQSGHNTVSWYQQALGQGPQFIFQYYREEENGRGNFPPRFSGLQFPNYSSELNVNALELDDSALYLCASSSGGPYSNQPQHFGDGTRLSIL.